These 4 T cell receptor beta chains originate from one sample sequenced in a study of T-cell reconstitution after alpha-beta-depleted transplantation in children. Using unique molecular identifiers, the investigators prepared the TCRbeta library. TCRdb processed the PCR reads anew with MiXCR; each CDR3 protein has one entry. Among about 460,000 distinct CDR3 sequences listed, about an eighth were seen once. The input for sequencing was PBMCs, mostly from graft donor cells, taken 180 days after TCRalphabeta/CD19-depleted stem cell transplant. Receptors were obtained from a female patient aged 2-10 years who had a stem cell transplant for aplastic anemia, so the T cells may come from the graft donor.

The chain joins TRBV29-1 to TRBJ1-1, with a possible D match to TRBD1 (5 bases). V gave up 4 bases and J gave up 5 bases, with 11 bases separating them. The CDR3 totals 12 residues. Per the germline V gene, CDR1 is SQVTM and CDR2 is ANQGSEA. The DNA of the CDR3 is TGCAGCGTTGCGAGGGGAGGGACTGAAGCTTTCTTT. Its protein is CSVARGGTEAFF. Together with reference TRBV29-1 and TRBJ1-1, the CDR3 gives the full variable domain: SAVISQKPSRDICQRGTSLTIQCQVDSQVTMMFWYRQQPGQSLTLIATANQGSEATYESGFVIDKFPISRPNLTFSTLTVSNMSPEDSSIYLCSVARGGTEAFFGQGTRLTVV.

This clonotype has just a few counts. The chain combines TRBV7-2 with TRBJ2-2, with D possibly being TRBD1 (5 bases). The V gene lost 5 bases and the J gene lost 0 bases, with 10 bases spanning the gap. This CDR3 has 15 amino acids. Looked up from germline, CDR1 is SGHTA and CDR2 is FQGNSA. The CDR3 loop reads CASSRDSANTGELFF. Written as DNA, the CDR3 is TGTGCCAGCAGCCGCGACAGCGCGAACACCGGGGAGCTGTTTTTT.

This clonotype was observed a handful of times. This rearrangement joins TRBV12-3 or TRBV12-4 to TRBJ2-7; TRBD2 matches 7 bases. Losses at the gene ends were 5 bases for V and 3 bases for J; bases not matched to a gene: 4. CDR3 size: 13 residues. CDR3 nucleotide sequence: TGTGCCAGCAGTCAAGCGGGGTTCTACGAGCAGTACGTC. Translation gives CASSQAGFYEQYV.

This clonotype was observed many times. The chain uses TRBV28 and TRBJ2-1; TRBD2 matches at 9 bases. The length of the CDR3 is 15 residues. The germline V gene encodes CDR1 MDHEN and CDR2 SYDVKM. The V gene end was trimmed by 2 bases and the J gene end by 14 bases; junction bases not matched to a gene: 13. CDR3 region: CASSLDQTSGWGKFF. In DNA form, the CDR3 reads TGTGCCAGCAGTTTAGACCAGACTAGCGGATGGGGCAAGTTCTTC.